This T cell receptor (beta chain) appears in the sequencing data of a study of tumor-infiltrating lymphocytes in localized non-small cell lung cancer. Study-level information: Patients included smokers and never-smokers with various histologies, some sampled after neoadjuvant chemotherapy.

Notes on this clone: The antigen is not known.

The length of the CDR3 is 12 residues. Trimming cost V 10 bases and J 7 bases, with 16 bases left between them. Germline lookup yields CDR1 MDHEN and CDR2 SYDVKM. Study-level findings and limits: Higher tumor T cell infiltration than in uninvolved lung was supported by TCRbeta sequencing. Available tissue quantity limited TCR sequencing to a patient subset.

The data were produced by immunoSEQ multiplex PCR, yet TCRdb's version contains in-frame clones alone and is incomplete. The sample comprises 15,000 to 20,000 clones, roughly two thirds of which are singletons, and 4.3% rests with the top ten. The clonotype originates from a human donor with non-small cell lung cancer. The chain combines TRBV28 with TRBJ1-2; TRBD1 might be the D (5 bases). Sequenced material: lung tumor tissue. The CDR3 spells CATQGTSGGYTF. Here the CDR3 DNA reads TGTGCCACCCAGGGTACATCGGGTGGCTACACCTTC.